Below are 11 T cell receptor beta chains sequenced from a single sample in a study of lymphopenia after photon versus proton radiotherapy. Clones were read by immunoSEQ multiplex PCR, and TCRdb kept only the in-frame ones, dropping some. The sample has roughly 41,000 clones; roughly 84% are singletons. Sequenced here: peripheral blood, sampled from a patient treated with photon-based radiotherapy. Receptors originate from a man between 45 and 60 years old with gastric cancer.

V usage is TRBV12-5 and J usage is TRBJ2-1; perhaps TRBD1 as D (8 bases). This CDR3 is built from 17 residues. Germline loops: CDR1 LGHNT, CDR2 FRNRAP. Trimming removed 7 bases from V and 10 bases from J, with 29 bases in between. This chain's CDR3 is CASALRSGTGNTIEQFF. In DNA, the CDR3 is TGTGCTAGTGCCCTGAGGAGCGGGACAGGTAATACAATAGAGCAGTTCTTC. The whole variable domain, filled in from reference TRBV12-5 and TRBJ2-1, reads DARVTQTPRHKVTEMGQEVTMRCQPILGHNTVFWYRQTMMQGLELLAYFRNRAPLDDSGMPKDRFSAEMPDATLATLKIQPSEPRDSAVYFCASALRSGTGNTIEQFFGPGTRLTVL.

The CDR3 coding sequence is TGTGCCAGCAGTTCAGCGGGAGGGTCGGGCGAGCAGTACTTC. It encodes CASSSAGGSGEQYF. The chain uses TRBV28 and TRBJ2-7, with 10 positions matching TRBD2. Germline V gene lookup returns CDR1 MDHEN and CDR2 SYDVKM. With V trimmed by 4 bases and J by 6 bases, 6 bases remained unmatched. The CDR3 extends over 14 amino acids.

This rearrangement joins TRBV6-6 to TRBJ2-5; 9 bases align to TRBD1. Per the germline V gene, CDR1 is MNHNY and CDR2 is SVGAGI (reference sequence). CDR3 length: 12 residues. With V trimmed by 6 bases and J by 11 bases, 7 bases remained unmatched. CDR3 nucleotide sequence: TGTGCCAGCAGACAGGGGGCTGAGGGTCAGTACTTC. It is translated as CASRQGAEGQYF.

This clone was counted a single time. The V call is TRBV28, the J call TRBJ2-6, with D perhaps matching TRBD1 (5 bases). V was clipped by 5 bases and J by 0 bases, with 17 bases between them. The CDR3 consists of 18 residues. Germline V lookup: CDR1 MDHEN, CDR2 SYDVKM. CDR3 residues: CASSLRVMWFSGANVLTF. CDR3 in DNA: TGTGCCAGCAGTCTCAGGGTAATGTGGTTCTCTGGGGCCAACGTCCTGACTTTC.

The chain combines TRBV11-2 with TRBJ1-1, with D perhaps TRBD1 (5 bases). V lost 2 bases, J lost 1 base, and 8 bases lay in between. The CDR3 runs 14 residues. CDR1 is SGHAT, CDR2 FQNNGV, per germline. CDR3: CASSLRGRNTEAFF. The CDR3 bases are TGTGCCAGCAGCTTACGGGGGAGGAACACTGAAGCTTTCTTT.

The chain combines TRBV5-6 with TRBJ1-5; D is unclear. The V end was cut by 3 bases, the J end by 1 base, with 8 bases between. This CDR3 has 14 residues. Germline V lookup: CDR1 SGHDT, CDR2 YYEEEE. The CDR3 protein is CASSSLESNQPQHF. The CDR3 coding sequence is TGTGCCAGCAGCTCTTTGGAAAGCAATCAGCCCCAGCATTTT.

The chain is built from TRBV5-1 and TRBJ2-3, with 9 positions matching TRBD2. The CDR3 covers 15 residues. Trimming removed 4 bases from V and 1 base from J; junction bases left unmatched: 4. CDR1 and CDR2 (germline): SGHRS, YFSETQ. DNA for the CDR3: TGCGCCAGCAGCCCACCTAGCGGGGGCACAGATACGCAGTATTTT. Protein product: CASSPPSGGTDTQYF.

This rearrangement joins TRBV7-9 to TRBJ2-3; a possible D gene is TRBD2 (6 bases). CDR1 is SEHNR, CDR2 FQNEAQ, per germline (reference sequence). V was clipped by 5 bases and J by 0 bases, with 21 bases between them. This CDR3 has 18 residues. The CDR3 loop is CASSLRTTLRISTDTQYF. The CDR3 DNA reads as TGTGCCAGCAGCCTTCGGACTACCCTTAGGATTAGCACAGATACGCAGTATTTT.

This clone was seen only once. The CDR3 DNA sequence: TGCGCCAGCAGCCAAGATTCCCCCCGGGGCAGGGGGTTTTCACCCCTCCACTTT. This encodes CASSQDSPRGRGFSPLHF. The chain uses TRBV4-1 and TRBJ1-6; 7 bases are shared with TRBD1. V was pared by 0 bases and J by 9 bases, with 14 bases of the junction left unmatched. The V gene's germline CDR1 is MGHRA and CDR2 YSYEKL. This CDR3 is built from 18 residues.

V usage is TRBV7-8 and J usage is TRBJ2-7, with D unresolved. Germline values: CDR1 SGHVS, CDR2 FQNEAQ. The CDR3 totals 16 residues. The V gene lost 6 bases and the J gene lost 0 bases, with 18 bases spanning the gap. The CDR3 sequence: CASSQIPRGSSYEQYF. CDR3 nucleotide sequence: TGTGCCAGCAGTCAAATTCCCAGAGGCAGCTCCTACGAGCAGTACTTC.

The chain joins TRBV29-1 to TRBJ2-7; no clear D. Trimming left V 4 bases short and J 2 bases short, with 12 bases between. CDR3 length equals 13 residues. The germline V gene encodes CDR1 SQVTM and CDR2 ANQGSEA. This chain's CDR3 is CSVVTGRAYEQYF. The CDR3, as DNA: TGCAGCGTTGTGACGGGTCGTGCCTACGAGCAGTACTTC.